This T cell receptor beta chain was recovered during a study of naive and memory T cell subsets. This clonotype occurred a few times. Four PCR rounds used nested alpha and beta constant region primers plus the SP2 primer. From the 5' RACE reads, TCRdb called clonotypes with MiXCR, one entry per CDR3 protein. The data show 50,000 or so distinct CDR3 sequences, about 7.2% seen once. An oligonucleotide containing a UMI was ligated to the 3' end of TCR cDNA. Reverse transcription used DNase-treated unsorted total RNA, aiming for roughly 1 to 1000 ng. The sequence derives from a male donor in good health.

The CDR3 sequence: CASSQEALTGGVKRGELFF. The CDR3 coding sequence is TGCGCCAGCAGCCAAGAAGCCCTGACAGGGGGCGTTAAACGCGGGGAGCTGTTTTTT. The V gene is TRBV4-1, the J gene TRBJ2-2; TRBD1 matches at 10 bases. There are 19 residues in the CDR3. Germline V gene data show CDR1 as MGHRA and CDR2 as YSYEKL. Trimming took 0 bases from V and 7 from J; bases not matched to a gene: 14.